A selection of T cell receptor beta chains follows, all from one sample in a study of beta chain features in type 1 diabetes. Method: immunoSEQ multiplex PCR; TCRdb's copy keeps in-frame clones and lacks some. The table has 300,000 to 350,000 clones, around 9.3% seen once. The sample taken for sequencing was central memory CD4+ T cells from blood. These receptors all stem from a man aged 25 to 40 with type 1 diabetes. Both conserved end residues are trimmed from each CDR3. Fields, in order: clone size, V gene, J gene, CDR3 protein. The size field is filled for only some rows; it gives once, few, many or a size class.

clone_size: few
v_call: TRBV2
j_call: TRBJ1-6
cdr3_aa: ASSEEGQASPLH

clone_size: .
v_call: TRBV5-1
j_call: TRBJ2-2
cdr3_aa: ASSWGQTTGELF

clone_size: .
v_call: TRBV9
j_call: TRBJ2-1
cdr3_aa: ASSVAGTSWNEQF

clone_size: few
v_call: TRBV5-1
j_call: TRBJ1-1
cdr3_aa: ASSFQGQAEAF

clone_size: .
v_call: TRBV18
j_call: TRBJ2-2
cdr3_aa: ASSPASNTGELF

clone_size: few
v_call: TRBV5-1
j_call: TRBJ2-7
cdr3_aa: ASQTLPNSQVYEQY

clone_size: few
v_call: TRBV15
j_call: TRBJ2-5
cdr3_aa: ATSRVIAGGPGTQY

clone_size: many
v_call: TRBV10-3
j_call: TRBJ1-6
cdr3_aa: AISAGQGGSPLH

clone_size: few
v_call: TRBV18
j_call: TRBJ1-4
cdr3_aa: ASSPPGQGGEKLF

clone_size: .
v_call: TRBV5-1
j_call: TRBJ2-5
cdr3_aa: ASSETGDQETQY

clone_size: .
v_call: TRBV6-5
j_call: TRBJ2-1
cdr3_aa: ASSSGWRGYNEQF

clone_size: few
v_call: TRBV19
j_call: TRBJ2-2
cdr3_aa: ASSIVRTGELF

clone_size: .
v_call: TRBV7-7
j_call: TRBJ2-2
cdr3_aa: ASNRNRDAGELF

clone_size: few
v_call: TRBV19
j_call: TRBJ2-2
cdr3_aa: ASTSRGVAGRTGELF

clone_size: .
v_call: TRBV7-9
j_call: TRBJ2-2
cdr3_aa: ASSPGPRGHTGELF

clone_size: few
v_call: TRBV19
j_call: TRBJ2-2
cdr3_aa: ASKAQINTGELF

clone_size: .
v_call: TRBV20-1
j_call: TRBJ1-6
cdr3_aa: SASTGSLRH

clone_size: .
v_call: TRBV9
j_call: TRBJ2-5
cdr3_aa: ASSANSGEETQY

clone_size: .
v_call: TRBV7-9
j_call: TRBJ2-5
cdr3_aa: ASGGQWETQY

clone_size: .
v_call: TRBV30
j_call: TRBJ1-6
cdr3_aa: AWRGTGALH

clone_size: .
v_call: TRBV7-9
j_call: TRBJ1-2
cdr3_aa: ASTTTGNYGYT

clone_size: .
v_call: TRBV4-3
j_call: TRBJ2-5
cdr3_aa: ASSQEGGLETQY

clone_size: few
v_call: TRBV20-1
j_call: TRBJ2-7
cdr3_aa: SVRRTYEQY

clone_size: .
v_call: TRBV25-1
j_call: TRBJ1-2
cdr3_aa: ASSETGTGDGYT

clone_size: many
v_call: TRBV30
j_call: TRBJ1-5
cdr3_aa: AWGSTGDQPQH